One and the same sample provided the 28 T cell receptor beta chains below, sequenced in a study of Graves' ophthalmopathy and Graves' hyperthyroidism. RNA transcripts provided the template for amplifying TCR beta CDR3 regions. HTBI primers primed a first-round RT-PCR, and a second-round multiplex PCR followed. One entry per CDR3 protein results from TCRdb running MiXCR on the multiplex PCR reads. The table includes hundreds of thousands of distinct CDR3 sequences, about 24% detected once. The sample consisted of peripheral blood. These TCRs come from a woman aged 18-29 years with stable Graves' hyperthyroidism. Some clones in this sample may be carry-over from other donors' samples.

This clonotype was seen at least ten times. The V and J genes are TRBV7-3 and TRBJ2-5, with TRBD1 matching 7 bases. The trim removed 2 bases at V and 5 bases at J, leaving 8 bases unmatched. Germline V gene lookup returns CDR1 SGHTA and CDR2 FQGTGA. The length of the CDR3 is 15 residues. The CDR3 here is CASSLGDRPGETQYF. The CDR3 bases are TGTGCCAGCAGCTTAGGGGACAGACCGGGGGAGACCCAGTACTTC.

In this sample, this clonotype turned up a few times. The chain recombines TRBV10-3 with TRBJ2-5, with D perhaps assigned TRBD1 or TRBD2 (6 bases each). Deletions cut 8 bases from V and 4 bases from J, with 14 bases between. From germline, CDR1 is ENHRY and CDR2 SYGVKD. CDR3 length equals 13 residues. The CDR3 nucleotides read TGTGCCATCCGTTCCGGGGGCGGAGAGACCCAGTACTTC. This codes for CAIRSGGGETQYF.

In its sample, this clonotype was seen a few times. J is TRBJ2-5 and V is TRBV20-1; 10 positions match TRBD2. The CDR3 contains 16 residues. CDR1 and CDR2 from the germline V gene are DFQATT and SNEGSKA (reference sequence). Losses at the gene ends were 5 bases for V and 2 bases for J; bases not matched to a gene: 11. This chain's CDR3 is CSAGGPGLAPQETQYF. The CDR3 DNA follows: TGCAGTGCTGGGGGTCCGGGACTAGCGCCACAAGAGACCCAGTACTTC.

The chain employs TRBV27 and TRBJ2-7; 9 bases align to TRBD1. There are 14 residues in the CDR3. In germline, CDR1 is MNHEY, CDR2 SMNVEV (reference sequence). V shed 4 bases and J 6 bases; nucleotides not matched to a gene: 7. Written as DNA, the CDR3 is TGTGCCAGCAGTTCATATTCGACAGGGGGCGAGCAGTACTTC. Its translation is CASSSYSTGGEQYF.

This clonotype appeared many times. The chain combines TRBV2 with TRBJ1-1, with TRBD1 matching over 7 bases. The CDR3 length is 13 residues. J gave up 5 bases and V 4 bases, and 4 bases lay outside the gene matches. CDR1 is SNHLY and CDR2 is FYNNEI in the germline V gene. Written as DNA, the CDR3 is TGTGCCAGCAGTGGGGAGACAGGGACTGAAGCTTTCTTT. Its protein is CASSGETGTEAFF. Complete variable domain (other parts from reference TRBV2 and TRBJ1-1): EPEVTQTPSHQVTQMGQEVILRCVPISNHLYFYWYRQILGQKVEFLVSFYNNEISEKSEIFDDQFSVERPDGSNFTLKIRSTKLEDSAMYFCASSGETGTEAFFGQGTRLTVV.

This clonotype has at least ten counts. The V call is TRBV30, the J call TRBJ1-1; 11 bases align to TRBD1. CDR1 GTSNPN and CDR2 SVGIG come from the germline V gene (reference sequence). The CDR3 is 15 amino acids. The trim removed 0 bases at V and 4 bases at J, leaving 4 bases unmatched. The CDR3 nucleotides read TGTGCCTGGAGTGTACGGGGGACAGGGGGCACTGAAGCTTTCTTT. Translation: CAWSVRGTGGTEAFF.

Ten or more counts support this clonotype. V is TRBV28 and J is TRBJ2-7; D might be TRBD1 or TRBD2, each matching 5 bases. The germline V gene has CDR1 MDHEN and CDR2 SYDVKM. V lost 10 bases, J lost 2 bases, and 15 bases lay in between. This CDR3 has 13 residues. CDR3 nucleotide sequence: TGTGCCACCATTGGGGGAGATACCTACGAGCAGTACTTC. It specifies CATIGGDTYEQYF.

This clonotype was seen at least ten times. The chain is built from TRBV20-1 and TRBJ2-7, with 9 bases aligning to TRBD2. V was clipped by 0 bases and J by 5 bases; unmatched bases: 8. The CDR3 spans 15 residues. Looked up from germline, CDR1 is DFQATT and CDR2 is SNEGSKA (reference sequence). CDR3 residues: CSARDQGGGAHEQYF. CDR3 coding DNA: TGCAGTGCTAGAGATCAAGGCGGGGGGGCCCACGAGCAGTACTTC.

This clonotype was seen a few times. V gene TRBV6-1 combines with J gene TRBJ2-7, with a tentative D call TRBD2 (6 bases). The CDR3 spans 10 residues. Per germline, CDR1 MNHNS and CDR2 SASEGT. V lost 7 bases, J lost 6 bases, and 7 bases lay in between. The CDR3 here is CASIGGEQYF. The CDR3 DNA reads TGTGCCAGCATCGGGGGCGAGCAGTACTTC.

As concerns this clonotype: A junction boundary mismatches the germline segment, possibly from a read error. The chain employs TRBV3-1 and TRBJ2-4, with TRBD1 matching over 8 bases. Germline V gene sequence: CDR1 LGHDT, CDR2 YNNKEL (reference sequence). This CDR3 is 15 amino acids long. The CDR3 sequence is CASSQDWQGAYIKYF. CDR3 nucleotides: TGTGCCAGCAGCCAAGATTGGCAGGGGGCTTACATTAAGTACTTC.

This clonotype showed up many times. The CDR3 loop reads CASSQTGQGYGYTF. CDR3 sequence (DNA): TGTGCCAGCAGTCAGACGGGACAGGGCTATGGCTACACCTTC. The genes are TRBV28 and TRBJ1-2; 9 positions match TRBD1. Germline V lookup: CDR1 MDHEN, CDR2 SYDVKM. The CDR3 is 14 residues long. Unmatched junction bases numbered 5, after V lost 5 bases and J lost 4 bases.

This clonotype was seen a few times. The CDR3 nucleotides are TGTGCCAGCAGCTTAGATATACCAGGGGCGGACACCATATATTTT. This gives the protein CASSLDIPGADTIYF. The rearrangement links TRBV11-2 to TRBJ1-3, with a tentative D call TRBD1 (6 bases). The CDR3 has 15 amino acids. The V end lost 0 bases, the J end lost 8 bases, and 14 bases lay between the germline ends. Germline values: CDR1 SGHAT, CDR2 FQNNGV.

The chain couples TRBV5-1 to TRBJ1-6; tentative D call: TRBD1 (6 bases). Germline V gene lookup returns CDR1 SGHRS and CDR2 YFSETQ. The CDR3 runs 14 residues. Trimming took off 4 bases at V and 4 bases at J, with 9 bases between the two ends. The CDR3 loop is CASSIRGYNSPLHF. CDR3 DNA: TGCGCCAGCAGCATCAGGGGTTATAATTCACCCCTCCACTTT.

Ten or more counts support this clonotype. The chain joins TRBV25-1 to TRBJ1-5; D might be TRBD1 (6 bases). With 3 bases removed from V and 7 bases from J, the gap between germline ends came to 13 bases. In germline, CDR1 is MGHDK, CDR2 SYGVNS. The CDR3 consists of 14 residues. The CDR3 protein is CASSDLGAGQPQHF. CDR3 in DNA: TGTGCCAGCAGTGATTTGGGGGCAGGGCAGCCCCAGCATTTT.

This clonotype was counted a single time. With a much larger clone just one base away, this may be a read error. This sequence joins TRBV30 and TRBJ2-7; 7 positions match TRBD1. The CDR3 has 13 amino acids. The J segment lost 2 bases and the V segment lost 3 bases, leaving 4 bases of the junction unmatched. Per germline, CDR1 GTSNPN and CDR2 SVGIG (reference sequence). The CDR3 DNA follows: TGTGCCTGGAGCCGGGACAGTCCCTACGAGCAGTACTTC. Its protein is CAWSRDSPYEQYF.

This clonotype has just a few counts. The chain links TRBV6-1 to TRBJ1-2; 8 bases are shared with TRBD1. The CDR3 is made up of 14 amino acids. CDR1 and CDR2 from the germline V gene are MNHNS and SASEGT. V was clipped by 7 bases and J by 5 bases; unmatched bases: 9. CDR3: CASTPDRAVYGYTF. The CDR3 DNA follows: TGTGCCAGCACACCGGACAGGGCCGTTTATGGCTACACCTTC.

The chain uses TRBV7-2 and TRBJ1-5; 8 bases are a match to TRBD1. V lost 0 bases to trimming and J lost 2 bases; unmatched junction nucleotides: 9. In germline, CDR1 is SGHTA, CDR2 FQGNSA. CDR3 length: 18 amino acids. In DNA form, the CDR3 reads TGTGCCAGCAGCTTAGCCGGGACAGGACCAACTGGCAATCAGCCCCAGCATTTT. Translated, it gives CASSLAGTGPTGNQPQHF.

This clonotype was observed at least ten times. The chain links TRBV19 to TRBJ1-5, with a possible D match to TRBD1 (5 bases). Germline V gene data show CDR1 as LNHDA and CDR2 as SQIVND (reference sequence). CDR3 length: 15 amino acids. V was cut by 9 bases and J by 7 bases, with 22 bases left in between. CDR3: CASATGLVVRQPQHF. The CDR3 DNA follows: TGTGCCAGCGCGACGGGACTAGTCGTTCGCCAGCCCCAGCATTTT.

This clonotype has only a few counts. The gene calls are TRBV20-1 and TRBJ1-6; tentatively, D is TRBD1 (6 bases). V lost 0 bases and J lost 9, with 15 bases in between. This CDR3 contains 15 residues. Looked up from germline, CDR1 is DFQATT and CDR2 is SNEGSKA (reference sequence). The CDR3 here is CSARDLSGEGSPLHF. Written as DNA, the CDR3 is TGCAGTGCTAGAGATCTCTCAGGGGAAGGTTCACCCCTCCACTTT.

This clonotype has a count of ten or more. The rearrangement links TRBV4-2 to TRBJ2-5; D is possibly TRBD1 or TRBD2 (5 bases each). V lost 0 bases and J lost 2, with 10 bases in between. Germline CDR1 is LGHNA and CDR2 is YNFKEQ. CDR3 length: 15 residues. The CDR3 loop reads CASSQDPGPQETQYF. DNA of the CDR3: TGTGCCAGCAGCCAAGACCCGGGACCTCAAGAGACCCAGTACTTC.

This clonotype occurred many times. The chain uses TRBV4-1 and TRBJ1-1, with D maybe TRBD1 (5 bases). From germline, CDR1 is MGHRA and CDR2 YSYEKL. V lost 0 bases to trimming and J lost 7 bases, with 15 bases between them. The CDR3 covers 15 residues. CDR3 protein: CASSQDIGQGNEAFF. As DNA, the CDR3 is TGCGCCAGCAGCCAAGATATAGGCCAGGGAAATGAAGCTTTCTTT.

A note on this clonotype: Lacking the conserved final phenylalanine or tryptophan, this CDR3 likely reflects a read error. The chain uses TRBV11-2 and TRBJ2-7; D is unresolved. Between the trimmed V and J ends, which lost 3 bases and 2 bases, there was a span of 14 bases. This CDR3 is 15 amino acids long. Germline CDR1 SGHAT, CDR2 FQNNGV. CDR3 coding DNA: TGTGCCAGCAGCTTGGGTCTGGGTTCGACCTACGAGCAGTACTTG. This sequence encodes CASSLGLGSTYEQYL.

This clonotype was counted many times. Without the conserved terminal phenylalanine or tryptophan, this CDR3 likely stems from a read error. The V call is TRBV9, the J call TRBJ2-7, with D possibly being TRBD2 (5 bases). Germline V CDR1 and CDR2: SGDLS, YYNGEE. This CDR3 spans 11 amino acids. V was cut by 3 bases and J by 4 bases, with 5 bases left in between. For the CDR3, the DNA is TGTGCCAGCAGCGCGGGATACGAGCAGTACCTC. It codes for CASSAGYEQYL.

In this sample, this clonotype turned up many times. The V call is TRBV29-1, the J call TRBJ2-7; a possible D gene is TRBD2 (7 bases). The CDR3 contains 15 residues. Trimming cost V 4 bases and J 3 bases, with 19 bases left between them. Germline CDR1 and CDR2: SQVTM and ANQGSEA. CDR3 in DNA: TGCAGCGTTGTATTGGGTGGGGGGGCTAACTACGAGCAGTACTTC. It encodes CSVVLGGGANYEQYF.

This clonotype was counted between two and nine times. The rearrangement joins TRBV27 to TRBJ2-7; D remains unclear. The CDR3 runs 15 residues. CDR1 is MNHEY and CDR2 is SMNVEV in the germline V gene (reference sequence). V shed 1 base and J shed 0 bases, with 10 bases lying between them. Here the CDR3 DNA reads TGTGCCAGCAGTTTATGGGCAGCGAGCTCCTACGAGCAGTACTTC. Protein sequence: CASSLWAASSYEQYF.

V and J are TRBV19 and TRBJ1-1; no clear D gene. This CDR3 spans 14 amino acids. With 7 bases removed from V and 4 bases from J, the gap between germline ends came to 16 bases. CDR1 is LNHDA, CDR2 SQIVND, per germline (reference sequence). In DNA form, the CDR3 reads TGTGCCAGTACGAATGGTTTGGGCCTCACTGAAGCTTTCTTT. This translates into CASTNGLGLTEAFF.

The rearrangement joins TRBV29-1 to TRBJ1-5; TRBD1 might be the D (5 bases). Germline V lookup: CDR1 SQVTM, CDR2 ANQGSEA. Trimming took off 7 bases at V and 6 bases at J, with 16 bases between the two ends. The CDR3 is 13 residues long. CDR3 bases: TGCAGCGCAGCCAGGGCGGTGGGTCAGCCCCAGCATTTT. It yields the protein CSAARAVGQPQHF.

This clonotype was seen at least ten times. The V and J genes are TRBV12-3 or TRBV12-4 and TRBJ1-1, with 9 bases that match TRBD1. The CDR3 runs to 15 residues. Unmatched junction bases numbered 8, after V lost 6 bases and J lost 3 bases. In nucleotides, the CDR3 is TGTGCCAGCAGCAGTCTCGACAGGGGGGACACTGAAGCTTTCTTT. This encodes CASSSLDRGDTEAFF.